Presented here are 9 T cell receptor beta chains from one specimen sequenced in a study of OX40 agonist ivuxolimab in advanced cancers. TCRdb's copy holds only in-frame clones and misses some; the assay was immunoSEQ multiplex PCR. The sample lists around 70,000 clones, around 82% occurring once. Here the sequenced sample was CD4+ or CD8+ T cells sorted from blood, taken in a trial of the OX40 agonist ivuxolimab. Every receptor here comes from an adult with an advanced solid tumor such as melanoma, head and neck, liver or kidney cancer.

J is TRBJ1-4 and V is TRBV7-8; unclear D gene. CDR1 and CDR2 (germline): SGHVS, FQNEAQ. The CDR3 is 15 residues long. V shed 4 bases and J shed 7 bases, with 16 bases lying between them. Here the CDR3 reads CASSSTIQYIEKLFF. CDR3 sequence (DNA): TGTGCCAGCAGCTCAACCATACAATATATTGAAAAACTGTTTTTT.

The chain employs TRBV5-1 and TRBJ2-3; D gene unclear. This CDR3 comprises 15 residues. V was shortened by 0 bases and J by 6 bases, with 14 bases between the two germline ends. Germline assignment: CDR1 SGHRS and CDR2 YFSETQ. CDR3 sequence reads: CASSLGLLASDTQYF. DNA for the CDR3: TGCGCCAGCAGCTTGGGTCTTTTAGCATCGGATACGCAGTATTTT.

The V and J genes are TRBV6-1 and TRBJ1-4; 7 positions match TRBD1. Germline V CDR1 and CDR2: MNHNS, SASEGT. The CDR3 totals 14 residues. J lost 7 bases, V lost 5 bases, and 7 bases had no gene match. The CDR3 nucleotides read TGTGCCAGCAGTACAGGGGAACAGTCTGAAAAACTGTTTTTT. This encodes CASSTGEQSEKLFF.

V usage is TRBV9 and J usage is TRBJ2-7; 12 bases line up with TRBD2. This CDR3 region has 16 residues. V trimming: 0 bases; J trimming: 2 bases; junction bases outside the gene matches: 3. CDR1 and CDR2 from the germline V gene are SGDLS and YYNGEE. The CDR3 DNA sequence: TGTGCCAGCAGCGTAGGGACTAGCGGGGTGCCCTACGAGCAGTACTTC. Protein sequence: CASSVGTSGVPYEQYF.

This chain uses TRBV28 with TRBJ2-2, with TRBD1 matching over 9 bases. This CDR3 comprises 16 residues. Losses at the gene ends were 2 bases for V and 3 bases for J; bases not matched to a gene: 4. Germline CDR1 and CDR2: MDHEN and SYDVKM. CDR3 bases: TGTGCCAGCAGTTTAAGGGGGACAGGGTACACCGGGGAGCTGTTTTTT. Encoded protein: CASSLRGTGYTGELFF.

In this sample, this clone turned up once. The chain has TRBV5-4 and TRBJ2-7; D unclear. V was trimmed by 0 bases and J by 4 bases, leaving 14 bases between them. This CDR3 is 15 amino acids long. Germline V gene lookup returns CDR1 SGHNT and CDR2 YYREEE (reference sequence). The CDR3 protein is CASSLAAGFFYEQYF. In DNA form, the CDR3 reads TGTGCCAGCAGCTTGGCGGCAGGTTTTTTTTACGAGCAGTACTTC.

The J gene is TRBJ2-3, the V gene TRBV9; perhaps D is TRBD1 or TRBD2 (5 bases each). CDR1 and CDR2 (germline): SGDLS, YYNGEE. CDR3 length: 15 amino acids. Trimming stripped 4 bases from V and 0 bases from J, with 12 bases between. The chain's CDR3 is CASSPRDLSTDTQYF. The CDR3 bases are TGTGCCAGCAGCCCCCGGGACCTTAGCACAGATACGCAGTATTTT.

V and J are TRBV4-1 and TRBJ1-5; D ambiguous. V lost 2 bases, J lost 0 bases, and 17 bases lay in between. This CDR3 spans 18 amino acids. Germline values: CDR1 MGHRA, CDR2 YSYEKL. The CDR3 bases are TGCGCCAGCAGCCAACATTATATGAGCGCCTTTAGCAATCAGCCCCAGCATTTT. Translation: CASSQHYMSAFSNQPQHF.

CDR3 DNA sequence: TGTGCCAGCAGTTTAACAGGGAGTAGCTACGAGCAGTACTTC. Protein: CASSLTGSSYEQYF. The rearrangement links TRBV27 to TRBJ2-7; D is possibly TRBD1 (6 bases). Trimming shortened V by 2 bases and J by 3 bases, and 11 bases separated the two germline ends. Germline V gives CDR1 MNHEY, CDR2 SMNVEV (reference sequence). The CDR3 extends over 14 amino acids.